This entry concerns a single T cell receptor (beta chain). This sample is part of a study of blood T cell repertoires in COVID-19. Per germline, CDR1 SGHDN and CDR2 FVKESK. V was clipped by 3 bases and J by 7 bases, with 7 bases between them. CDR3 length: 13 residues. Method: immunoSEQ multiplex PCR; TCRdb's copy keeps in-frame clones and lacks some. The sample consists of under 60,000 clones, 87% of them appearing once. Seattle cases were enrolled at active infection and followed longitudinally. Sequencing was carried out using peripheral blood. The receptor comes from a woman aged 55-69 years with COVID-19, enrolled during active disease. The chain employs TRBV14 and TRBJ1-6, with D uncertain. The CDR3 protein is CASSHRGNSPLHF. CDR3 DNA sequence: TGTGCCAGCAGCCACCGCGGGAATTCACCCCTCCACTTT. Full variable domain (outside the CDR3, taken from reference TRBV14 and TRBJ1-6): EAGVTQFPSHSVIEKGQTVTLRCDPISGHDNLYWYRRVMGKEIKFLLHFVKESKQDESGMPNNRFLAERTGGTYSTLKVQPAELEDSGVYFCASSHRGNSPLHFGNGTRLTVT.